Presented here are 25 T cell receptor beta chains from one specimen sequenced in a study of technical replicates of blood from a handful of donors. Profiled with immunoSEQ multiplex PCR; TCRdb holds only in-frame clones, not every one. The profile shows tens of thousands of clones, 96% of them singletons. Sequenced material: T cells isolated from PBMCs. The source is a human donor in good health.

This chain joins TRBV7-9 and TRBJ1-4; D is uncertain. The CDR3 is 12 amino acids. The germline V gene has CDR1 SEHNR and CDR2 FQNEAQ (reference sequence). The V and J ends lost 4 bases and 8 bases respectively, with 8 bases between them. In DNA form, the CDR3 reads TGTGCCAGCAGCTCCGGGGTGGAAAAACTGTTTTTT. It yields the protein CASSSGVEKLFF.

The genes are TRBV6-1 and TRBJ2-3, with D unresolved. Germline V gene sequence: CDR1 MNHNS, CDR2 SASEGT. The length of the CDR3 is 14 residues. V dropped 6 bases and J dropped 6 bases, with 16 bases sitting between them. Written as DNA, the CDR3 is TGTGCCAGCAGATACGGTCCCCTCACGGATACGCAGTATTTT. This gives the protein CASRYGPLTDTQYF.

The chain uses TRBV30 and TRBJ1-3, with 7 nucleotides matching TRBD1. The junction had 8 bases not matched to a gene; V was cut back by 4 bases and J by 2 bases. Germline V lookup: CDR1 GTSNPN, CDR2 SVGIG (reference sequence). The CDR3 is 15 residues long. CDR3 sequence (DNA): TGTGCCTGGATCGGACAGGCCGCAGCTGGAAACACCATATATTTT. This translates into CAWIGQAAAGNTIYF. Combining the CDR3 with reference TRBV30 and TRBJ1-3 gives the whole variable domain SQTIHQWPATLVQPVGSPLSLECTVEGTSNPNLYWYRQAAGRGLQLLFYSVGIGQISSEVPQNLSASRPQDRQFILSSKKLLLSDSGFYLCAWIGQAAAGNTIYFGEGSWLTVV.

The V and J genes are TRBV27 and TRBJ2-6; 7 positions agree with TRBD1. CDR1 and CDR2 (germline): MNHEY, SMNVEV (reference sequence). V shed 2 bases and J 1 base; nucleotides not matched to a gene: 5. This CDR3 contains 17 residues. CDR3 bases: TGTGCCAGCAGTTTACCAGGGGGATTTTCTGGGGCCAACGTCCTGACTTTC. Translation gives CASSLPGGFSGANVLTF.

This chain uses TRBV7-9 with TRBJ2-1; unclear D gene. The CDR3 is made up of 12 amino acids. Germline V gene sequence: CDR1 SEHNR, CDR2 FQNEAQ (reference sequence). Trimming took off 8 bases at V and 1 base at J, with 6 bases between the two ends. CDR3 region: CASARSYNEQFF. As DNA, the CDR3 is TGTGCCAGCGCGAGGTCCTACAATGAGCAGTTCTTC.

The chain combines TRBV27 with TRBJ2-7; D may be TRBD1 (6 bases). Germline CDR1 and CDR2: MNHEY and SMNVEV (reference sequence). Deletions cut 6 bases from V and 6 bases from J, with 18 bases between. This CDR3 is 14 amino acids long. The CDR3 protein is CASSRDNRVSEQYF. For the CDR3, the DNA is TGTGCCAGCAGCCGAGATAACAGGGTCTCCGAGCAGTACTTC.

This clone appeared a few times. The CDR3 sequence is CASSFVDSYEQYF. The CDR3 bases are TGTGCCAGCAGCTTTGTAGACTCCTACGAGCAGTACTTC. V usage is TRBV7-2 and J usage is TRBJ2-7, with unresolved D. The CDR3 has 13 amino acids. Germline V lookup: CDR1 SGHTA, CDR2 FQGNSA. V gave up 3 bases and J gave up 0 bases, with 6 bases separating them.

The gene calls are TRBV11-2 and TRBJ2-7, with D tentatively TRBD1 (6 bases). Trimming removed 6 bases at V and 5 bases at J, with 14 bases between. The germline V gene has CDR1 SGHAT and CDR2 FQNNGV. The length of the CDR3 is 13 residues. The CDR3 protein is CASRSYREHEQYF. The CDR3 DNA reads as TGTGCCAGCAGATCGTACAGGGAACACGAGCAGTACTTC.

The chain links TRBV9 to TRBJ2-2; TRBD1 is a possible D gene (5 bases). Germline values: CDR1 SGDLS, CDR2 YYNGEE. Trimming removed 2 bases at V and 3 bases at J, with 20 bases between. The CDR3 contains 18 residues. CDR3 amino acids: CASSVKIRDTLDTGELFF. The CDR3 DNA sequence: TGTGCCAGCAGCGTTAAAATCAGGGATACCCTAGACACCGGGGAGCTGTTTTTT.

The chain uses TRBV5-4 and TRBJ1-1; 7 bases match TRBD1. The junction had 5 bases not matched to a gene; V was cut back by 2 bases and J by 1 base. Germline V gene data show CDR1 as SGHNT and CDR2 as YYREEE (reference sequence). The CDR3 is 15 residues long. The CDR3 coding sequence is TGTGCCAGCAGCTTACGGACAGGAGCGAACACTGAAGCTTTCTTT. It translates to CASSLRTGANTEAFF.

This clone was recorded only once. The J gene is TRBJ1-2, the V gene TRBV5-1; D might be TRBD1 (6 bases). The CDR3 is 14 residues long. Between the trimmed V and J ends, which lost 0 bases and 7 bases, there was a span of 13 bases. Looked up from germline, CDR1 is SGHRS and CDR2 is YFSETQ. The CDR3 spells CASSLAVGGLGYTF. In DNA, the CDR3 is TGCGCCAGCAGCTTGGCGGTTGGGGGCCTTGGCTACACCTTC.

The chain carries TRBV2 and TRBJ1-1, with D possibly TRBD1 on 6 matching bases. This CDR3 is 14 amino acids long. Germline CDR1 reads SNHLY; CDR2 reads FYNNEI. V lost 6 bases, J lost 0 bases, and 11 bases lay in between. This chain's CDR3 is CASRDSFMNTEAFF. CDR3 bases: TGTGCCAGCAGGGACAGCTTCATGAACACTGAAGCTTTCTTT.

This sequence joins TRBV7-7 and TRBJ2-3, with 7 bases matching TRBD2. The germline gives CDR1 SSHAT, CDR2 FNYEAQ (reference sequence). This CDR3 has 14 residues. The V and J ends lost 0 bases and 6 bases, in that order; junction bases with no gene match: 3. The CDR3 DNA sequence: TGTGCCAGCAGCTTAGCGGGAGGGAGTGATACGCAGTATTTT. Residues: CASSLAGGSDTQYF. Variable domain in full (rest from reference TRBV7-7 and TRBJ2-3): GAGVSQSPRYKVTKRGQDVTLRCDPISSHATLYWYQQALGQGPEFLTYFNYEAQPDKSGLPSDRFSAERPEGSISTLTIQRTEQRDSAMYRCASSLAGGSDTQYFGPGTRLTVL.

The chain recombines TRBV9 with TRBJ1-1, with D perhaps TRBD1 (5 bases). The CDR3 is 14 amino acids. Trimming left V 3 bases short and J 5 bases short, with 14 bases between. Germline values: CDR1 SGDLS, CDR2 YYNGEE. CDR3 in DNA: TGTGCCAGCAGCGGGACGGGGGGTCTAACTGAAGCTTTCTTT. Translating gives CASSGTGGLTEAFF.

The V and J genes are TRBV28 and TRBJ1-4, with 8 bases that match TRBD1. Germline CDR1 MDHEN, CDR2 SYDVKM. The CDR3 sequence is 16 residues long. J gave up 4 bases and V 4 bases, and 8 bases lay outside the gene matches. The CDR3 DNA reads TGTGCCAGCAGTTCTAAACACGGACAGGGTAATGAAAAACTGTTTTTT. This sequence encodes CASSSKHGQGNEKLFF.

This clone appeared a single time. The rearrangement links TRBV2 to TRBJ1-4; D may be TRBD1 (5 bases). The ends were cut back, 5 bases at V and 0 bases at J, with 10 bases in the middle. The CDR3 totals 15 residues. Germline V gives CDR1 SNHLY, CDR2 FYNNEI. The CDR3 DNA reads TGTGCCAGCAGTCGGCGACAGACAACTAATGAAAAACTGTTTTTT. Protein product: CASSRRQTTNEKLFF.

The rearrangement joins TRBV5-8 to TRBJ2-3; TRBD2 matches at 11 bases. V shed 2 bases, J shed 3 bases, and the junction held 2 bases outside the gene matches. Per germline, CDR1 SGHTS and CDR2 YDEGEE. CDR3 length equals 15 residues. The CDR3 protein is CASSFLAGGTDTQYF. In DNA, the CDR3 is TGTGCCAGCAGCTTTTTAGCGGGAGGGACAGATACGCAGTATTTT.

The V and J genes are TRBV15 and TRBJ2-7, with TRBD1 identical over 7 bases. Germline-derived CDR1 and CDR2 are LNHNV and YYDKDF (reference sequence). The V and J ends lost 3 bases and 2 bases, in that order; junction bases with no gene match: 4. This CDR3 comprises 14 residues. CDR3 in amino acids: CATSRGQRTYEQYF. CDR3 DNA sequence: TGTGCCACCAGCAGGGGACAGAGGACCTACGAGCAGTACTTC.

V is TRBV6-5 and J is TRBJ1-2; D might be TRBD1 (6 bases). V was pared by 2 bases and J by 4 bases, with 14 bases between. The CDR3 is 15 amino acids. Germline V gene lookup returns CDR1 MNHEY and CDR2 SVGAGI. The CDR3 region is CASSYTETGVYGYTF. The CDR3 DNA follows: TGTGCCAGCAGTTACACCGAGACAGGTGTCTATGGCTACACCTTC.

The DNA of the CDR3 is TGTGCCAGTAGTGACATATTCGAGCAGTACTTC. Its translation: CASSDIFEQYF. The chain employs TRBV19 and TRBJ2-7; no reliable D call. The CDR3 is 11 amino acids. In germline, CDR1 is LNHDA, CDR2 SQIVND (reference sequence). The V end lost 5 bases, the J end lost 6 bases, and 8 bases lay between the germline ends.

The rearrangement uses TRBV7-3 and TRBJ2-7; TRBD1 matches at 9 bases. This CDR3 is 14 amino acids long. Germline CDR1 SGHTA, CDR2 FQGTGA. The V gene end was trimmed by 5 bases and the J gene end by 3 bases; junction bases not matched to a gene: 5. The CDR3: CASSEQGAGYEQYF. The CDR3 DNA is TGTGCCAGCAGCGAACAGGGGGCGGGCTACGAGCAGTACTTC.

The chain employs TRBV5-8 and TRBJ2-1; tentatively, D is TRBD1 (5 bases). CDR3 length: 15 amino acids. With 0 bases removed from V and 2 bases from J, the gap between germline ends came to 9 bases. Germline assignment: CDR1 SGHTS and CDR2 YDEGEE. For the CDR3, the DNA is TGTGCCAGCAGCTTGGGACAGACACCCTACAATGAGCAGTTCTTC. Its translation is CASSLGQTPYNEQFF.

This chain joins TRBV10-1 and TRBJ2-7, with D tentatively TRBD1 (6 bases). V was shortened by 8 bases and J by 3 bases, with 17 bases between the two germline ends. From germline, CDR1 is WNHNN and CDR2 SYGVQD (reference sequence). The CDR3 runs 14 residues. The CDR3 DNA reads as TGCGCCAGCGTCGGACAGATCTCTTGCTACGAGCAGTACTTC. This encodes CASVGQISCYEQYF.

A few counts support this clone. The gene calls are TRBV19 and TRBJ2-2; 8 nucleotides agree with TRBD1. CDR3 length equals 13 residues. V trimming: 5 bases; J trimming: 8 bases; junction bases outside the gene matches: 4. The germline V gene has CDR1 LNHDA and CDR2 SQIVND (reference sequence). Here the CDR3 reads CASSPQGAGELFF. Here the CDR3 DNA reads TGTGCCAGTAGTCCCCAGGGGGCGGGGGAGCTGTTTTTT. The full variable domain, in which reference TRBV19 and TRBJ2-2 provide the parts outside the CDR3, is DGGITQSPKYLFRKEGQNVTLSCEQNLNHDAMYWYRQDPGQGLRLIYYSQIVNDFQKGDIAEGYSVSREKKESFPLTVTSAQKNPTAFYLCASSPQGAGELFFGEGSRLTVL.

Here the CDR3 DNA reads TGTGCCAGCAGCTTGGAGTCTGCGAGGTCCTACGAGCAGTACTTC. Amino acid sequence: CASSLESARSYEQYF. The rearrangement links TRBV5-4 to TRBJ2-7; no firm D call. The V end was cut by 0 bases, the J end by 1 base, with 11 bases between. The CDR3 loop spans 15 amino acids. Germline V gene data show CDR1 as SGHNT and CDR2 as YYREEE (reference sequence).